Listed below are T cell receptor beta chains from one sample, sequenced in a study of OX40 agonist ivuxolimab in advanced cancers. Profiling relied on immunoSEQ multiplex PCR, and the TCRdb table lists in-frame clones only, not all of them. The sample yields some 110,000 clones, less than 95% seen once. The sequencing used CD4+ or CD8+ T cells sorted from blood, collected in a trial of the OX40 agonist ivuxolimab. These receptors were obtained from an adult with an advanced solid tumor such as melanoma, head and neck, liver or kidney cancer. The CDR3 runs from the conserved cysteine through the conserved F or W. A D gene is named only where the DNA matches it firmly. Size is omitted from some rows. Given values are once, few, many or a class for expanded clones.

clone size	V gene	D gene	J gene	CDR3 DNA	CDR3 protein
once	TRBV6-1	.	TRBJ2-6	TGTGCCAGCATTTTTGGGGAGGCGGGGGCCAACGTCCTGACTTTC	CASIFGEAGANVLTF
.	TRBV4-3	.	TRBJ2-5	TGCGCCAGCAGCCAAGAGAGGGGGTGGCAAGAGACCCAGTACTTC	CASSQERGWQETQYF
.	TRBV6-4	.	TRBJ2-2	TGTGCCAGCCGTAACACGAACACCGGGGAGCTGTTTTTT	CASRNTNTGELFF
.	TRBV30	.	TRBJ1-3	TGTGCCTGGAGTGGAATTTTAAGGGACACCATATATTTT	CAWSGILRDTIYF
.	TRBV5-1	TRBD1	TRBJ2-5	TGCGCCAGCAGATTGGGGGCGACAGGGGCACAAGAGACCCAGTACTTC	CASRLGATGAQETQYF
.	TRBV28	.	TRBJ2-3	TGTGCCAGCAGGTCGGGATCCCTAAACACAGATACGCAGTATTTT	CASRSGSLNTDTQYF
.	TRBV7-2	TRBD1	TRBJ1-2	TGTGCCAGCAGCCCACAGGGGAATGGCTACACCTTC	CASSPQGNGYTF
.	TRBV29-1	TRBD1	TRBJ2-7	TGCAGCGTTGGCCGGGACAGGGCATTAACCGAGCAGTACTTC	CSVGRDRALTEQYF
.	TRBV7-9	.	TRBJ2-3	TGTGCCAGCAGCCTCGGGGAGGGGGCCGTCAGCACAGATACGCAGTATTTT	CASSLGEGAVSTDTQYF
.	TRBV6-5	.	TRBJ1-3	TGTGCCAGCAGTTCGTCGGGGGGGCCTGGAAACACCATATATTTT	CASSSSGGPGNTIYF
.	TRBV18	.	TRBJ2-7	TGTGCCAGCTCACCAAACAGTTTCTACGAGCAGTACTTC	CASSPNSFYEQYF
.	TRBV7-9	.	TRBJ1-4	TGTGCCAGCAGCTTAGAGGGTGCAACTAATGAAAAACTGTTTTTT	CASSLEGATNEKLFF
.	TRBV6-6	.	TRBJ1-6	TGTGCCAGCAGTTCCGGGGACCGAACATCACCCCTCCACTTT	CASSSGDRTSPLHF
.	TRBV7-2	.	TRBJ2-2	TGTGCCAGCAGCTCTACCGGGACCACCATGCCCGGGGAGCTGTTTTTT	CASSSTGTTMPGELFF
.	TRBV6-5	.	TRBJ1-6	TGTGCCAGCAGTTCCGCCCCGTCGATCCCCCCCCTCCACTTT	CASSSAPSIPPLHF
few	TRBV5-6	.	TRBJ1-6	TGTGCCAGCAGCTTCAACTCACCCCTCCACTTT	CASSFNSPLHF
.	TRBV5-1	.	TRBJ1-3	TGCGCCAGCAGCCTGGGACAATCGGCGAACACCATATATTTT	CASSLGQSANTIYF
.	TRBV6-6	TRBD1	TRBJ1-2	TGTGCCAGCAGTTCGACAGGGAGGGGCTATGGCTACACCTTC	CASSSTGRGYGYTF
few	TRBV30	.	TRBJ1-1	TGTGCCTGGAGTGTCGGTAGGCTGGGGGCCACTGAAGCTTTCTTT	CAWSVGRLGATEAFF
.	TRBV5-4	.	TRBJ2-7	TGTGCCAGCAGCCAATCGAGGACCCAGGGCTCATACGAGCAGTACTTC	CASSQSRTQGSYEQYF
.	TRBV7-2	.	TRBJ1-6	TGTGCCAGCAGCCCTGGATATGGATCACCCCTCCACTTT	CASSPGYGSPLHF
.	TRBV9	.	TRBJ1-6	TGTGCCAGCAGCGATGGTAATTCACCCCTCCACTTT	CASSDGNSPLHF
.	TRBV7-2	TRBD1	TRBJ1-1	TGTGCCAGCAGCGTGGGACAGGGGTGGACTGAAGCTTTCTTT	CASSVGQGWTEAFF
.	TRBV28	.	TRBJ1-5	TGTGCCAGCAGTCCCGCGACAGGAAGCAATCAGCCCCAGCATTTT	CASSPATGSNQPQHF
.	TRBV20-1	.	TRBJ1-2	TGCAGTGCTAGTTACTATGGCTACACCTTC	CSASYYGYTF
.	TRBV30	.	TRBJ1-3	TGTGCCTGGAGTCCTGGTAGTGGAAACACCATATATTTT	CAWSPGSGNTIYF
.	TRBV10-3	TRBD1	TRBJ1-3	TGTGCCATCAGGGGGACAGGGGGAAACACCATATATTTT	CAIRGTGGNTIYF
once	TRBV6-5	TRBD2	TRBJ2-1	TGTGCCAGCAGACCTCCGGGGGGCAATGAGCAGTTCTTC	CASRPPGGNEQFF
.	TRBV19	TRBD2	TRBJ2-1	TGTGCCAGTAGCCCCGGGACTAGCGGGGACAATGAGCAGTTCTTC	CASSPGTSGDNEQFF
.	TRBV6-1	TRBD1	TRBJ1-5	TGTGCCAGCAGTGTCGGGACAGGGGACCATCAGCCCCAGCATTTT	CASSVGTGDHQPQHF
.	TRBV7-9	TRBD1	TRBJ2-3	TGTGCCATCGAGCCCGAGACAGGGGGCTTGGATACGCAGTATTTT	CAIEPETGGLDTQYF
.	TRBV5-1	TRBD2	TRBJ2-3	TGCGCCAGCAGCTTAGTAGCGGGAGACACAGATACGCAGTATTTT	CASSLVAGDTDTQYF
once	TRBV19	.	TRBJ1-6	TGTGCCAGTAGTACTGGGGTAGGAGGGTCACCCCTCCACTTT	CASSTGVGGSPLHF
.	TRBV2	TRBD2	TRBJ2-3	TGTGCCAGCAGTAGGACTAGCCAAAGCACAGATACGCAGTATTTT	CASSRTSQSTDTQYF
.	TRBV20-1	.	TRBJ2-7	TGCAGTTGTCCCTTTTTTTTGGGGCAGTACTTC	CSCPFFLGQYF
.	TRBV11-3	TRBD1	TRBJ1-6	TGTGCCAGCAGCCGACAGGGTAATTCACCCCTCCACTTT	CASSRQGNSPLHF
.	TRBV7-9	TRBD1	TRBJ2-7	TGTGCCAGCAGCTTAGAGGCGACAGGGGGCGAGCAGTACTTC	CASSLEATGGEQYF
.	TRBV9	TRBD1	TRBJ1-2	TGTGCCAGCAGCCCCAGACAGGGGGCGCGCTATGGCTACACCTTC	CASSPRQGARYGYTF
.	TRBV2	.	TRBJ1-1	TGTGCCAGCAGTGAATCTACATTTCTAGAAGCTTTCTTT	CASSESTFLEAFF
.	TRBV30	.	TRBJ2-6	TGTGCCTGGAGCGAGGGGGGCTCTGGGGCCAACGTCCTGACTTTC	CAWSEGGSGANVLTF
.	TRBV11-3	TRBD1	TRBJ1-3	TGTGCCAGCAGCCCCGGACAGGATGGGAACACCATATATTTT	CASSPGQDGNTIYF
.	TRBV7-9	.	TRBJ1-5	TGTGCCAGCAGCCCTTCAGGGTTTCAGCCCCAGCATTTT	CASSPSGFQPQHF
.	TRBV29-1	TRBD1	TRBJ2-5	TGCAGCGCTAGACAGGGTGGAGAGACCCAGTACTTC	CSARQGGETQYF
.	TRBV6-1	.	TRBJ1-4	TGTGCCAGCAGTGATCCGGGGGCCGGGGAAAAACTGTTTTTT	CASSDPGAGEKLFF
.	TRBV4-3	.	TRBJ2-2	.	CASSQESWAQGTGELFF
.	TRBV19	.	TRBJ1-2	TGTGCCAGTTCCGTACAGGGCTATGGCTACACCTTC	CASSVQGYGYTF
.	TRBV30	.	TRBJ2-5	TGTGCCTGGAGCAGGGAGACCCAGTACTTC	CAWSRETQYF
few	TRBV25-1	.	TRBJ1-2	TGTGCCAGCAGGGGCGCCGGGCAGGGCTACACCTTC	CASRGAGQGYTF
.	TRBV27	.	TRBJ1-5	TGTGCCAGCAGTCCGCGCTTGACAGTTGCCAATCAGCCCCAGCATTTT	CASSPRLTVANQPQHF
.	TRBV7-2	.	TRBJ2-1	TGTGCCAGCAGCTTAGGGGGCAGGGGTGATGAGCAGTTCTTC	CASSLGGRGDEQFF
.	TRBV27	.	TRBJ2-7	TGTGCCAGCAGTCCGGGCCCCTACGAGCAGTACTTC	CASSPGPYEQYF
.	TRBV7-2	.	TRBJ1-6	TGTGCCAGCAGCTTAAGGGGCGGAGGCGCCTATAATTCACCCCTCCACTTT	CASSLRGGGAYNSPLHF
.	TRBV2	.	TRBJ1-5	TGTGCCAGCAGTGATCAACAGATGGCCAATCAGCCCCAGCATTTT	CASSDQQMANQPQHF
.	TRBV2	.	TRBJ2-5	TGTGCCAGCAGTGGCGGGGTAGAGACCCAGTACTTC	CASSGGVETQYF
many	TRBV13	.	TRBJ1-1	TGTGCCAGCAGCTCGCCGACGAGGGAGACTGAAGCTTTCTTT	CASSSPTRETEAFF
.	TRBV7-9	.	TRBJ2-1	TGTGCCAGCAGCTTAGTGGGATACTACAATGAGCAGTTCTTC	CASSLVGYYNEQFF
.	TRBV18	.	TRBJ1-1	TGTGCCAGCTCATACATACAAGGAGGCTCGAACACTGAAGCTTTCTTT	CASSYIQGGSNTEAFF